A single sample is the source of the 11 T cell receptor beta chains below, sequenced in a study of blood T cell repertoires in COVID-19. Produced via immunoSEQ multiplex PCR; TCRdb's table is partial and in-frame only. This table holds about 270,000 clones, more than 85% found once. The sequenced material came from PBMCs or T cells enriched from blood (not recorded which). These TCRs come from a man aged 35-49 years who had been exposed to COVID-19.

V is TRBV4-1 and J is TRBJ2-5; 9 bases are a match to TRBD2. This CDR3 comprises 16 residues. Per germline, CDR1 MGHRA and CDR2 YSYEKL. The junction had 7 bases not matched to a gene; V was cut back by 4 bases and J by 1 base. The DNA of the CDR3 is TGCGCCAGCAGCCTTGATATACTAGCGGGCCAAGAGACCCAGTACTTC. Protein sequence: CASSLDILAGQETQYF.

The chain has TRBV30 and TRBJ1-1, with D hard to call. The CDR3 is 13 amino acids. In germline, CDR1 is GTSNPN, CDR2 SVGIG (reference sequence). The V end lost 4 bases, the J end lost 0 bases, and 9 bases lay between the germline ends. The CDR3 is CAWTPLLNTEAFF. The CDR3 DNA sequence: TGTGCCTGGACCCCTCTTCTGAACACTGAAGCTTTCTTT.

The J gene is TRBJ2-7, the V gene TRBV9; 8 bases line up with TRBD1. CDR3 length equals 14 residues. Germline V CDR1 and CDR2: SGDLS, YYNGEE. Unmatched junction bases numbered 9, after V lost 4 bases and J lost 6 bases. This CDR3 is CASSPQGAYGEQYF. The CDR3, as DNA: TGTGCCAGCAGCCCGCAGGGGGCTTATGGCGAGCAGTACTTC.

CDR3 in DNA: TGCGCCAGCAGCTTGGAGCAGGGTCGCGAGACCCAGTACTTC. It is translated as CASSLEQGRETQYF. The chain is built from TRBV5-1 and TRBJ2-5; possibly TRBD1 for D (5 bases). This CDR3 has 14 residues. Trimming removed 0 bases from V and 5 bases from J, with 11 bases in between. Germline CDR1 reads SGHRS; CDR2 reads YFSETQ. The variable domain in full, completed from reference TRBV5-1 and TRBJ2-5, reads KAGVTQTPRYLIKTRGQQVTLSCSPISGHRSVSWYQQTPGQGLQFLFEYFSETQRNKGNFPGRFSGRQFSNSRSEMNVSTLELGDSALYLCASSLEQGRETQYFGPGTRLLVL.

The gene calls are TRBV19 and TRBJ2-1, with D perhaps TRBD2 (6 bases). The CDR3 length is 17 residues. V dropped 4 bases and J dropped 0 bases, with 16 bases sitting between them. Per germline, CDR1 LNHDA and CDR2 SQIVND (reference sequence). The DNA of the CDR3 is TGTGCCAGTAGTAGGCGGAGCGGGTCTGACTCCTACAATGAGCAGTTCTTC. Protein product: CASSRRSGSDSYNEQFF.

CDR3 amino acids: CASSLVGDTGSSGNTIYF. CDR3 nucleotides: TGTGCCAGCAGCTTAGTTGGTGACACTGGGAGCTCTGGAAACACCATATATTTT. The V gene is TRBV7-8, the J gene TRBJ1-3; D remains unclear. V lost 1 base and J 0 bases, leaving 16 bases between the germline ends. CDR1 and CDR2 (germline): SGHVS, FQNEAQ. CDR3 length: 18 residues.

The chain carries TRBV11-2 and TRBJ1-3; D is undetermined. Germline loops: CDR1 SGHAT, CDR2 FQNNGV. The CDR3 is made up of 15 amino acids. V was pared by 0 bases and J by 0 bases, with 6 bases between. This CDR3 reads CASSLEAGSGNTIYF. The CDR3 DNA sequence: TGTGCCAGCAGCTTAGAGGCAGGCTCTGGAAACACCATATATTTT.

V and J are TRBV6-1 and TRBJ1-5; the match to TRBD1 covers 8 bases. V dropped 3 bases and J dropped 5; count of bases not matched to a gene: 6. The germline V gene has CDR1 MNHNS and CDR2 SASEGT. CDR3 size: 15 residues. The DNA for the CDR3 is TGTGCCAGCAGTGAGGATGGACAGGGCCATCAGCCCCAGCATTTT. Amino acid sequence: CASSEDGQGHQPQHF.

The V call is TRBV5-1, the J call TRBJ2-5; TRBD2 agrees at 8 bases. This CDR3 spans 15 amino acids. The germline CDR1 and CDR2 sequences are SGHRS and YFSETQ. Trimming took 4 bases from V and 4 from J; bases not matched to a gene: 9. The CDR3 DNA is TGCGCCAGCAGCCTGGTTCTAGCGGGTACAGAGACCCAGTACTTC. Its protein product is CASSLVLAGTETQYF.

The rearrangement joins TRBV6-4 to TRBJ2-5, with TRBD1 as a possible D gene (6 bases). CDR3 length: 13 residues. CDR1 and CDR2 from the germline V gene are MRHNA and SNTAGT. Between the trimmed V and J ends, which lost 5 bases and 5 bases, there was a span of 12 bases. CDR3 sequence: CASSKNRDETQYF. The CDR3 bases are TGTGCCAGCAGTAAAAACAGGGACGAGACCCAGTACTTC.

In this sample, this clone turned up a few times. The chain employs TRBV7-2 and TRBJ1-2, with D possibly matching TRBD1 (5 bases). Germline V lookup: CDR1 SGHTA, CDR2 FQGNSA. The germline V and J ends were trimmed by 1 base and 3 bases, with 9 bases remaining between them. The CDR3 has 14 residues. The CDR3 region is CASSLGGADYGYTF. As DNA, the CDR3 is TGTGCCAGCAGCTTAGGGGGCGCGGACTATGGCTACACCTTC.